This T cell receptor (beta chain) is from a study of T cells in localized non-small cell lung cancer. The study, taken as a whole, reports: Without multi-region sequencing, intratumor heterogeneity could not be excluded. Turning up in adjacent lung were a median around 58 of the top 100 tumor clones.

Points on this clone: The target antigen is unknown.

Only in-frame clones appear in the TCRdb table, and some are missing; sequencing was by immunoSEQ multiplex PCR. The sample lists about 33,000 clones, 85% to 90% occurring once. Germline V CDR1 and CDR2: SGHDN, FVKESK. The CDR3 consists of 16 residues. V was pared by 1 base and J by 3 bases, with 16 bases between. The chain has TRBV14 and TRBJ2-7; no firm D call. The sequencing used peripheral blood, collected before any cancer treatment. This TCR derives from a male donor older than 55 with stage III lung adenocarcinoma. The CDR3 region is CASSQGPSFANYEQYF. The DNA of the CDR3 is TGTGCCAGCAGCCAAGGTCCCTCTTTTGCCAACTACGAGCAGTACTTC.